This TCR beta chain was retrieved from a study of Graves' ophthalmopathy and Graves' hyperthyroidism. General study findings and limits: Also, most clonotypes expanded in the thyroid above 0.001 frequency appeared in blood.

RNA served as the template for amplifying TCR beta CDR3 regions. An opening RT-PCR round employed HTBI primers and preceded a second-round multiplex PCR. A single record per CDR3 protein comes from TCRdb applying MiXCR to the multiplex PCR reads. The sample lists 200,000 to 250,000 distinct CDR3 sequences; approximately 21% were seen once. This CDR3 comprises 12 residues. The germline V gene encodes CDR1 MNHEY and CDR2 SVGEGT. Trimming took 4 bases from V and 6 from J, leaving 6 bases between them. With regard to this clonotype: The antigen is unknown.

The source material was peripheral blood. The clonotype originates from a woman between 45 and 60 years old with Graves' ophthalmopathy. This chain connects TRBV6-2 or TRBV6-3 to TRBJ2-2; D uncertain. The CDR3 region has the DNA TGTGCCAGCAGTTTGTTCTCCGGGGAGCTGTTTTTT. Its protein is CASSLFSGELFF.